This T cell receptor beta chain comes out of a study of blood T cell repertoires in COVID-19. Study-level information: In each case, the material was cDNA or gDNA derived from T cells, B-cell-depleted T cells, or PBMCs.

Original analysis: Scientists estimated how many nucleated cells there were by amplifying reference gene primers. The protocol was immunoSEQ multiplex PCR, while the TCRdb copy is restricted to in-frame clones and leaves out a portion. The V and J calls and clone size come from that table; D and trimming were worked out from the DNA. The repertoire has some 17,000 clones, about nine tenths of them found once; the top ten carry less than 20%. Looked up from germline, CDR1 is SGHAT and CDR2 is FQNNGV. The CDR3 is made up of 12 amino acids. Trimming took off 2 bases at V and 2 bases at J, with 3 bases between the two ends.

The chain uses TRBV11-2 and TRBJ1-2, with D unresolved. The sequence was collected from a man aged 50 to 60 with active COVID-19. Source material: peripheral blood. In nucleotides, the CDR3 is TGTGCCAGCAGCTTACTAAACTATGGCTACACCTTC. This sequence encodes CASSLLNYGYTF.